This T cell receptor beta chain was documented in a study of technical replicates of blood from a few donors. The ends lost 7 bases at V and 1 base at J; junction bases unmatched: 1. Germline V gene sequence: CDR1 MNHNS, CDR2 SASEGT. This CDR3 is 13 amino acids long. The repertoire was sequenced with immunoSEQ multiplex PCR; TCRdb's copy has only in-frame clones and lacks some. The sample carries just over 95,000 clones, 90% to 97% recorded once. Sequenced input: T cells isolated from PBMCs. This chain uses TRBV6-1 with TRBJ1-1, with TRBD1 identical over 9 bases. The clonotype comes from a human donor in good health. DNA for the CDR3: TGTGCCAGCACGGGACAGGGGAACACTGAAGCTTTCTTT. This gives the protein CASTGQGNTEAFF.